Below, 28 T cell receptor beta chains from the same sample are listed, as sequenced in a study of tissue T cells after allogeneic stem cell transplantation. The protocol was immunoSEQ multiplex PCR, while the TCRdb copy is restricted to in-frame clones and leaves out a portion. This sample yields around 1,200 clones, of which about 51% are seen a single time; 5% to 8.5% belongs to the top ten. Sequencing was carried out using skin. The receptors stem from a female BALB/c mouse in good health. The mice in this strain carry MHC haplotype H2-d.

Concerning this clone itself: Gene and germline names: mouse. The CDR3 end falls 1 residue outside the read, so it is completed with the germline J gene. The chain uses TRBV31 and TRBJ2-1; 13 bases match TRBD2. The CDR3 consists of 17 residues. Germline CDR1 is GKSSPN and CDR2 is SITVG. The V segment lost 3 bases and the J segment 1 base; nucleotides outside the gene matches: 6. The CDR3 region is CAWSHGTGGVNYAEQFF. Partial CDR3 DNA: TGTGCCTGGAGCCATGGGACTGGGGGGGTGAACTATGCTGAGCAGTTC.

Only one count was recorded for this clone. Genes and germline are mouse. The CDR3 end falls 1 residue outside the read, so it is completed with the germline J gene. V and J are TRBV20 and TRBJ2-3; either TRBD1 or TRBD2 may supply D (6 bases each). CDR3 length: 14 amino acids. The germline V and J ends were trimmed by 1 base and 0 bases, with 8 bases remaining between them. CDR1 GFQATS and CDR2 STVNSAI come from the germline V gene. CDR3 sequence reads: CGARVGASAETLYF. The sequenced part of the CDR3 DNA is TGTGGTGCTAGGGTGGGGGCTAGTGCAGAAACGCTGTAT. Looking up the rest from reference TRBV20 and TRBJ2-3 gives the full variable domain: GALVYQYPRRTICKSGTSMRMECQAVGFQATSVAWYRQSPQKTFELIALSTVNSAIKYEQNFTQEKFPISHPNLSFSSMTVLNAYLEDRGLYLCGARVGASAETLYFGSGTRLTVL.

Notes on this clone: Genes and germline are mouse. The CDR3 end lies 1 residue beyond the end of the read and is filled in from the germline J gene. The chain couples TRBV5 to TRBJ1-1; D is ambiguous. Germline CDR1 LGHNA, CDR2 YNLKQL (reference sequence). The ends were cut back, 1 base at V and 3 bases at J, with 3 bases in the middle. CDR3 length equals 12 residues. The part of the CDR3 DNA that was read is TGTGCCAGCAGCCAAGGGGACACAGAAGTCTTC. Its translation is CASSQGDTEVF. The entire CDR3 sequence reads CASSQGDTEVFF.

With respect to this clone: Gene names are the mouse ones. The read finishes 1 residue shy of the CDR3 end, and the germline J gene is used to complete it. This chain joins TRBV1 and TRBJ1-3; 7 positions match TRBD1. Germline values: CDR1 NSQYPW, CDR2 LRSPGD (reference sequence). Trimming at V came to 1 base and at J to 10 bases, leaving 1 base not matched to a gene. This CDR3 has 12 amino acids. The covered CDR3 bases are TGCACCTGCAGTGCAGCCAGGGGGACGCTCTAT. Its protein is CTCSAARGTLY. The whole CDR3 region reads CTCSAARGTLYF.

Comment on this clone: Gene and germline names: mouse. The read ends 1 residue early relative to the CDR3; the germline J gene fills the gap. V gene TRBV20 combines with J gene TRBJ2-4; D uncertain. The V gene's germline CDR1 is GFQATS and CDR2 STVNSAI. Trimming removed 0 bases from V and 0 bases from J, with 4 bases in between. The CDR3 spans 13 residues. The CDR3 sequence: CGAREGSQNTLYF. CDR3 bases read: TGTGGTGCTAGGGAGGGTAGTCAAAACACCTTGTAC.

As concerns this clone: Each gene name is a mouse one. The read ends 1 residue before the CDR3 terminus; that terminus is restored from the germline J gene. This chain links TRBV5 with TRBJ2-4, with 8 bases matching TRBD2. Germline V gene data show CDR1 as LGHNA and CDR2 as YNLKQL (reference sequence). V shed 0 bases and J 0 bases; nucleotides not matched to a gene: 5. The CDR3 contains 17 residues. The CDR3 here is CASSQDWGGRSQNTLYF. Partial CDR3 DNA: TGTGCCAGCAGCCAAGATTGGGGGGGAAGGAGTCAAAACACCTTGTAC.

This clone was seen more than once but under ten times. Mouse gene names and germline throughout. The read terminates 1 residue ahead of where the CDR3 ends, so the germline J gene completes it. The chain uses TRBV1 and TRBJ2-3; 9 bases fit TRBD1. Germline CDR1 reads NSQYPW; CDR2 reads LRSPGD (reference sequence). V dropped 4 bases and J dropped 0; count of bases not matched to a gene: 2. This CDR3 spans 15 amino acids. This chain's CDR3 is CTCSEGQGSAETLYF. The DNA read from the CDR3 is TGCACCTGCAGTGAGGGACAGGGTAGTGCAGAAACGCTGTAT.

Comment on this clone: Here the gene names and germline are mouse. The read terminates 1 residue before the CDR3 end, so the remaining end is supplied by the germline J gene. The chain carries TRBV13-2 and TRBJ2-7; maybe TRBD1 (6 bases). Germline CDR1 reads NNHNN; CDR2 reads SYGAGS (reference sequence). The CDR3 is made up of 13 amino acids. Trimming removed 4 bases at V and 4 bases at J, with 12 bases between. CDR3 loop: CASGRDKTYEQYF. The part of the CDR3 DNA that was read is TGTGCCAGCGGTCGGGACAAAACTTATGAACAGTAC.

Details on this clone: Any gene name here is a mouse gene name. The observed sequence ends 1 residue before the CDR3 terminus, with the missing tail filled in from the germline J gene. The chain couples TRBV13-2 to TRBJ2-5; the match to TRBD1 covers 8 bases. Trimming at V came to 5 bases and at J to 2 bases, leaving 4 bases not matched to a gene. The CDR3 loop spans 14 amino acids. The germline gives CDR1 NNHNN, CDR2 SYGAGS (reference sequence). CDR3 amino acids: CASGPTGGQDTQYF. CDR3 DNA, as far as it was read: TGTGCCAGCGGCCCCACAGGGGGCCAAGACACCCAGTAC.

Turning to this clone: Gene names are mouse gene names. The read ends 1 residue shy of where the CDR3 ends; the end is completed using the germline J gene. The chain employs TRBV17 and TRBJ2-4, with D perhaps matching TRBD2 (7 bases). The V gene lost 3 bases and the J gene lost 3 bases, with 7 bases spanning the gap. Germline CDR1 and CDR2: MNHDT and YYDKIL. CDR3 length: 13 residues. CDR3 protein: CASSRGGQNTLYF. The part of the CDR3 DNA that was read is TGTGCTAGCAGTAGGGGGGGCCAAAACACCTTGTAC.

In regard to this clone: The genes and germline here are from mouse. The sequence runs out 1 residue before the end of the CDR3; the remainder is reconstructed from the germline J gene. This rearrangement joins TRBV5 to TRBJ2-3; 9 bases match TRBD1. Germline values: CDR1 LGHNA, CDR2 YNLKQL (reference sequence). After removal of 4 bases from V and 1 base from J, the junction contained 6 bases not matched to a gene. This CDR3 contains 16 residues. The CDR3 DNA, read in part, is TGTGCCAGCAGCCCCCGGACAGGGGTTGGTGCAGAAACGCTGTAT. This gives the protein CASSPRTGVGAETLY. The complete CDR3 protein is CASSPRTGVGAETLYF.

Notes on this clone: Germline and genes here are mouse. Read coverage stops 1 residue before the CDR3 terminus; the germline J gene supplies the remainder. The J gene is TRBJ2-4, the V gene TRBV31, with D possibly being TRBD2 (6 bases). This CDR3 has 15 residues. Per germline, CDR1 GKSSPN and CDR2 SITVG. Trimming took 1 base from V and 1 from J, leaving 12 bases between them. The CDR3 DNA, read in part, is TGTGCCTGGAGTCGCCGACTGGTGCGTCAAAACACCTTGTAC. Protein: CAWSRRLVRQNTLY. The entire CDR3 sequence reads CAWSRRLVRQNTLYF.

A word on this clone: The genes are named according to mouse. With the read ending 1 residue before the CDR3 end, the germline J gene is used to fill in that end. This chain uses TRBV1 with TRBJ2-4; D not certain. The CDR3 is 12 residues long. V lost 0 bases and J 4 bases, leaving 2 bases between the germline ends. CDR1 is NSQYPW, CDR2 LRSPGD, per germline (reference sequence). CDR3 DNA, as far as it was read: TGCACCTGCAGTGCAGACAAAAACACCTTGTAC. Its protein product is CTCSADKNTLY. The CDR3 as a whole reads CTCSADKNTLYF.

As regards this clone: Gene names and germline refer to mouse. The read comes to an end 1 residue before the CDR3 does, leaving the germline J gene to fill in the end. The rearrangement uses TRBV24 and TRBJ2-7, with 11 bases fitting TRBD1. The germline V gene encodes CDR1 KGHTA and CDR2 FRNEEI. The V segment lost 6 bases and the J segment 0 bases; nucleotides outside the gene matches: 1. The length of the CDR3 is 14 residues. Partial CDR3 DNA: TGTGCCAGCAGGGACAGGGGGCGCTCCTATGAACAGTAC. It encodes CASRDRGRSYEQY. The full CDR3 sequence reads CASRDRGRSYEQYF.

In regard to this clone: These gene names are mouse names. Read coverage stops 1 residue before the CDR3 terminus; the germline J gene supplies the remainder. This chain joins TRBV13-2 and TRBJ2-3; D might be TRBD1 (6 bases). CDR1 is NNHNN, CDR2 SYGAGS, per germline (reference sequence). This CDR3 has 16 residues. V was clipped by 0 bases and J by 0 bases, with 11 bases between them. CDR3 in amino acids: CASGDASRGSAETLYF. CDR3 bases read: TGTGCCAGCGGTGATGCAAGCAGGGGAAGTGCAGAAACGCTGTAT.

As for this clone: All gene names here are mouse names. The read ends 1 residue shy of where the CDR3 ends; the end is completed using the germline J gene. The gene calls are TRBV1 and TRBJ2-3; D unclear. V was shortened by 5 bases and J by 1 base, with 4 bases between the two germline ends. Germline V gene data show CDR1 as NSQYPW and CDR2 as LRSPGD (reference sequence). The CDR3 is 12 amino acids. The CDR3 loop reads CTCSSGAETLYF. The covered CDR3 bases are TGCACCTGCAGTTCAGGTGCAGAAACGCTGTAT.

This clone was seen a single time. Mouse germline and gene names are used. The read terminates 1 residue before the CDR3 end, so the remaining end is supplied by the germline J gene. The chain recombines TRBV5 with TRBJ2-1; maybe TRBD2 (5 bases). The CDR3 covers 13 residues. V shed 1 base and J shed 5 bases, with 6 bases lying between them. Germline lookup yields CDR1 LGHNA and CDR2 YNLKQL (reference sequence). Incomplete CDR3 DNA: TGTGCCAGCAGCCAAGTGGGGAATGCTGAGCAGTTC. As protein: CASSQVGNAEQF. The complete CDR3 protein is CASSQVGNAEQFF.

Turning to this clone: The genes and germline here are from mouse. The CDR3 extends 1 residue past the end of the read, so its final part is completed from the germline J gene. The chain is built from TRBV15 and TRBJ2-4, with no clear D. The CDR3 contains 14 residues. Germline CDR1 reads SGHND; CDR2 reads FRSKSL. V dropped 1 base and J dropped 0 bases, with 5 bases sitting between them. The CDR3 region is CASSLGASQNTLYF. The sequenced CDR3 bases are TGTGCCAGCAGTTTAGGGGCTAGTCAAAACACCTTGTAC.

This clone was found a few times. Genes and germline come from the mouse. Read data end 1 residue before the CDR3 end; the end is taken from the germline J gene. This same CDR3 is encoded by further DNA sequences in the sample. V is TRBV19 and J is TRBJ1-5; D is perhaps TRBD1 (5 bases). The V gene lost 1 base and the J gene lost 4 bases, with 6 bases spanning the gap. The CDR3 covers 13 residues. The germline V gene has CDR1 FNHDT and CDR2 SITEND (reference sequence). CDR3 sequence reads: CASSIRGNQAPLF. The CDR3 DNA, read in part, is TGTGCCAGCAGTATACGGGGGAACCAGGCTCCGCTT. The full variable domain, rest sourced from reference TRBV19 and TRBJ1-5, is GGIITQTPKFLIGQEGQKLTLKCQQNFNHDTMYWYRQDSGKGLRLIYYSITENDLQKGDLSEGYDASREKKSSFSLTVTSAQKNEMAVFLCASSIRGNQAPLFGEGTRLSVL.

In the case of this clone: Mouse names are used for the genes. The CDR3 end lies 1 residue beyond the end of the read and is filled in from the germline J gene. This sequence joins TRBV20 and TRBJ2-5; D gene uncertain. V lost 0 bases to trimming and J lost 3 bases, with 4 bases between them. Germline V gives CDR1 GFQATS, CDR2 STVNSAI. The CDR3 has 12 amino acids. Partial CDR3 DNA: TGTGGTGCTAGGGACTGGCAAGACACCCAGTAC. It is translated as CGARDWQDTQY. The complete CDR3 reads CGARDWQDTQYF.

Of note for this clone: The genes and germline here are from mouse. CDR3 bases read: TGTGCCAGCAGTGGGGCACAGCCTTCTGGAAATACGCTCTAT. Its protein product is CASSGAQPSGNTLY. The whole CDR3 sequence reads CASSGAQPSGNTLYF. The genes are TRBV13-3 and TRBJ1-3; D uncertain. The sequenced fragment ends 1 residue before the CDR3 boundary, so the rest is inferred from the germline J gene. The length of the CDR3 is 15 residues. Germline V gene data show CDR1 as NNHDY and CDR2 as SYVADS. The V end lost 3 bases, the J end lost 0 bases, and 10 bases lay between the germline ends.

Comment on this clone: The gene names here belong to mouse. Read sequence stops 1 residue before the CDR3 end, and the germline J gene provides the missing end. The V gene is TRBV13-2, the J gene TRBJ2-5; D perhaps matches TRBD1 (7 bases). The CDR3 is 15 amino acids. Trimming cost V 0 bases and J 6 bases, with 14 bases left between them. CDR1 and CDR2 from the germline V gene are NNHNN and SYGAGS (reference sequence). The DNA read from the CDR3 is TGTGCCAGCGGTGATGCAGAGGGGGCTCGGGACACCCAGTAC. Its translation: CASGDAEGARDTQY. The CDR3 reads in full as CASGDAEGARDTQYF.

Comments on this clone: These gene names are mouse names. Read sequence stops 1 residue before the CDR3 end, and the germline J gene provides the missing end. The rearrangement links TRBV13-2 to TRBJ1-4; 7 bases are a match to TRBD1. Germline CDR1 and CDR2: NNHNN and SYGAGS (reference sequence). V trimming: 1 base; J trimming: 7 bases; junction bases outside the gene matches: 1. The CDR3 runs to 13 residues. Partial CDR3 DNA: TGTGCCAGCGGTGATCAGGGGGGCGAAAGATTATTT. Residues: CASGDQGGERLF. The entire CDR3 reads CASGDQGGERLFF.

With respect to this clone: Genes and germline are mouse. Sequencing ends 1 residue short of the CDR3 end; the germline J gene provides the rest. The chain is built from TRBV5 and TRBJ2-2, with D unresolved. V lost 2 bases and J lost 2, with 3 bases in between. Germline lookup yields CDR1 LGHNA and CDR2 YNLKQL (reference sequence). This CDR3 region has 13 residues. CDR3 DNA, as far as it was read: TGTGCCAGCAGCCAATTGAACACCGGGCAGCTCTAC. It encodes CASSQLNTGQLY. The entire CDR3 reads CASSQLNTGQLYF.

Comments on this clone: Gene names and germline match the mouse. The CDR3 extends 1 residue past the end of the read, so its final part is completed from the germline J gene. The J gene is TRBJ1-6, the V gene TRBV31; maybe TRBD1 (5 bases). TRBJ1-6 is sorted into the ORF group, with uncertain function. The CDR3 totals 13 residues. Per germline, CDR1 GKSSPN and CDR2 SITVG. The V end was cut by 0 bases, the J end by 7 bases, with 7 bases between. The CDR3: CAWSLGTNSPLYF. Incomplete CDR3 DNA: TGTGCCTGGAGTCTTGGGACGAATTCGCCCCTCTAC.

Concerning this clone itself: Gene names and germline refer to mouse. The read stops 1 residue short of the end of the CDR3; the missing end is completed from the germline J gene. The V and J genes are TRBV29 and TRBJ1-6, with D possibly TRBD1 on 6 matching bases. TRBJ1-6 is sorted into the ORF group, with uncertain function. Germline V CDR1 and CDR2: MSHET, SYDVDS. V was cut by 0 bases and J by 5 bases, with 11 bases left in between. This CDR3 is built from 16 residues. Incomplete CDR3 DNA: TGTGCTAGCAGTTTATCGATTGGGACAAATAATTCGCCCCTCTAC. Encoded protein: CASSLSIGTNNSPLY. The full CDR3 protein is CASSLSIGTNNSPLYF.

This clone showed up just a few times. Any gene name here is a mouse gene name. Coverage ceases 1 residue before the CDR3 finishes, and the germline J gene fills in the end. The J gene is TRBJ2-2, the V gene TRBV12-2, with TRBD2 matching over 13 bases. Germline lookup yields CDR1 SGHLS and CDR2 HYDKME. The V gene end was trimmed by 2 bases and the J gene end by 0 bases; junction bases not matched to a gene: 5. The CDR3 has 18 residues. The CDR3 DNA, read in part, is TGTGCCAGCTCTCGGGGACTGGGGGGGTCCACAAACACCGGGCAGCTCTAC. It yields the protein CASSRGLGGSTNTGQLY. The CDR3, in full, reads CASSRGLGGSTNTGQLYF.

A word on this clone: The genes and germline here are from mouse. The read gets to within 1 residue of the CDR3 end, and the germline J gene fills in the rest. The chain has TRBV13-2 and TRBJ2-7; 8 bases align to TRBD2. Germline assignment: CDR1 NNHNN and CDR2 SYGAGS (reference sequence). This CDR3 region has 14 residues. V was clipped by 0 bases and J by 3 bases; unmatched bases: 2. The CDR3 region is CASGDGDWYYEQYF. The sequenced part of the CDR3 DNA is TGTGCCAGCGGTGATGGGGACTGGTACTATGAACAGTAC.